These 31 T cell receptor beta chains were sequenced from one sample in a study of identical twins. TCRdb redid the calling of the 5' RACE reads with MiXCR, one entry per CDR3 protein. The sample has 1.5 million to 2 million distinct CDR3 sequences; roughly 35% are singletons. Source material: cord blood. Receptors were obtained from a newborn girl in good health.

V and J are TRBV5-1 and TRBJ1-1; 7 bases fit TRBD1. CDR3 length: 15 residues. V lost 1 base, J lost 1 base, and 4 bases stayed unmatched. CDR1 and CDR2 from the germline V gene are SGHRS and YFSETQ. The CDR3 sequence is CASSLTGQANTEAFF. The DNA of the CDR3 is TGCGCCAGCAGCTTGACCGGACAGGCGAACACTGAAGCTTTCTTT.

This clonotype came up a few times. The rearrangement uses TRBV6-2 or TRBV6-3 and TRBJ2-1; D unresolved. Germline loops: CDR1 MNHEY, CDR2 SVGEGT. The ends were cut back, 6 bases at V and 0 bases at J, with 3 bases in the middle. This CDR3 has 12 amino acids. CDR3 sequence reads: CASRLSYNEQFF. CDR3 sequence (DNA): TGTGCCAGCAGACTCTCCTACAATGAGCAGTTCTTC.

This clonotype appeared a few times. The chain uses TRBV5-1 and TRBJ2-4; D assignment may be TRBD1 or TRBD2 (5 bases each). V gave up 4 bases and J gave up 3 bases, with 11 bases separating them. From germline, CDR1 is SGHRS and CDR2 YFSETQ. This CDR3 comprises 14 residues. The CDR3 sequence is CASSPGRDKNIQYF. In nucleotides, the CDR3 is TGCGCCAGCAGCCCGGGACGCGACAAAAACATTCAGTACTTC.

The chain is built from TRBV7-2 and TRBJ2-2; D is unresolved. Trimming left V 5 bases short and J 8 bases short, with 9 bases between. Looked up from germline, CDR1 is SGHTA and CDR2 is FQGNSA. The CDR3 covers 12 residues. The CDR3 DNA reads TGTGCCAGCAGCCTCCGACAAGGGGAGCTGTTTTTT. Translated, it gives CASSLRQGELFF. The whole variable domain, filled in from reference TRBV7-2 and TRBJ2-2, reads GAGVSQSPSNKVTEKGKDVELRCDPISGHTALYWYRQSLGQGLEFLIYFQGNSAPDKSGLPSDRFSAERTGGSVSTLTIQRTQQEDSAVYLCASSLRQGELFFGEGSRLTVL.

This clonotype appeared many times. V usage is TRBV4-2 and J usage is TRBJ1-2, with TRBD1 as a possible D gene (6 bases). The CDR3 length is 15 residues. With 0 bases removed from V and 4 bases from J, the gap between germline ends came to 12 bases. Germline V gene data show CDR1 as LGHNA and CDR2 as YNFKEQ. The CDR3 DNA is TGTGCCAGCAGCCAAGATGAACAGGGCCCCTATGGCTACACCTTC. Protein sequence: CASSQDEQGPYGYTF.

The V call is TRBV12-3 or TRBV12-4, the J call TRBJ2-1; TRBD2 is a possible D gene (6 bases). V gave up 8 bases and J gave up 0 bases, with 20 bases separating them. The CDR3 consists of 17 residues. CDR3 residues: CASCPHHGGPSYNEQFF. DNA for the CDR3: TGTGCCAGCTGTCCCCATCACGGGGGTCCCTCCTACAATGAGCAGTTCTTC.

For this clonotype: This may be a read error, as it is one base from a much larger clone. This chain connects TRBV5-1 to TRBJ1-1; D not resolved. The CDR3 runs 11 residues. Trimming pared 5 bases from V and 6 bases from J, leaving 8 bases between. The germline V gene encodes CDR1 SGHRS and CDR2 YFSETQ. The CDR3 DNA is TGCGCCAGCAGTCATCCCCCTGAAGCTTTCTTT. Encoded protein: CASSHPPEAFF.

For this clonotype: Without the conserved terminal phenylalanine or tryptophan, this CDR3 likely stems from a read error. V is TRBV20-1 and J is TRBJ2-1; tentative D call: TRBD1 (6 bases). Germline V gene lookup returns CDR1 DFQATT and CDR2 SNEGSKA (reference sequence). The V gene lost 2 bases and the J gene lost 9 bases, with 17 bases spanning the gap. The CDR3 runs 14 residues. CDR3 DNA sequence: TGCAGTGCTAGACTAGCCCAGGGGTTGGCTGAGCAGTTCTTA. It encodes CSARLAQGLAEQFL.

The sample holds one count of this clonotype. This rearrangement joins TRBV12-3 or TRBV12-4 to TRBJ1-3, with 8 bases that match TRBD1. V trimming: 6 bases; J trimming: 3 bases; junction bases outside the gene matches: 10. This CDR3 has 16 residues. CDR3 sequence reads: CASSILQGASGNTIYF. The CDR3 DNA follows: TGTGCCAGCAGCATCCTCCAGGGGGCTAGTGGAAACACCATATATTTT.

The chain carries TRBV9 and TRBJ2-3; the D is unclear. The CDR3 runs 13 residues. CDR1 is SGDLS, CDR2 YYNGEE, per germline. V shed 4 bases and J shed 4 bases, with 10 bases lying between them. The CDR3 loop reads CASSTSIADTQYF. CDR3 coding DNA: TGTGCCAGCAGCACCAGCATAGCAGATACGCAGTATTTT.

The V call is TRBV29-1, the J call TRBJ2-1; 13 nucleotides align to TRBD2. The V and J ends lost 0 bases and 3 bases, in that order; junction bases with no gene match: 11. Germline V gene sequence: CDR1 SQVTM, CDR2 ANQGSEA. This CDR3 contains 19 residues. CDR3 DNA sequence: TGCAGCGTTGAAGATCAACTAGCGGGAGGGCCCCGCAGCTACAATGAGCAGTTCTTC. Translated, it gives CSVEDQLAGGPRSYNEQFF.

This clonotype appeared a few times. The V and J genes are TRBV5-1 and TRBJ2-1, with a tentative D call TRBD1 (6 bases). With 4 bases removed from V and 8 bases from J, the gap between germline ends came to 19 bases. The length of the CDR3 is 15 residues. Germline values: CDR1 SGHRS, CDR2 YFSETQ. The CDR3 sequence is CASSNGQSFRDEQFF. Here the CDR3 DNA reads TGCGCCAGCAGCAACGGACAGAGTTTTCGGGATGAGCAGTTCTTC.

The chain is built from TRBV4-1 and TRBJ1-2; possible D gene TRBD1, 5 bases. This CDR3 has 16 amino acids. Trimming shortened V by 0 bases and J by 3 bases, and 14 bases separated the two germline ends. Germline lookup yields CDR1 MGHRA and CDR2 YSYEKL. Here the CDR3 reads CASSQESRALDYGYTF. The CDR3 DNA sequence: TGCGCCAGCAGCCAAGAGTCCAGGGCGTTAGACTATGGCTACACCTTC.

The chain couples TRBV12-3 or TRBV12-4 to TRBJ2-3; D remains ambiguous. Trimming removed 8 bases from V and 5 bases from J, with 11 bases in between. The CDR3 length is 12 residues. DNA of the CDR3: TGTGCCAGCGCACCTTATGGAGATACGCAGTATTTT. Its protein is CASAPYGDTQYF.

V usage is TRBV28 and J usage is TRBJ2-1, with 11 bases matching TRBD1. The V gene end was trimmed by 3 bases and the J gene end by 10 bases; junction bases not matched to a gene: 5. CDR1 MDHEN and CDR2 SYDVKM come from the germline V gene. There are 14 residues in the CDR3. The CDR3 DNA is TGTGCCAGCAGTTTGGGGACAGGGGGATACGAGCAGTTCTTC. Amino acids: CASSLGTGGYEQFF.

Here the CDR3 DNA reads TGCGCCAGCAGCTACCAACCGGGACTAGCGGAAACAGATACGCAGTATTTT. It translates to CASSYQPGLAETDTQYF. The chain uses TRBV5-1 and TRBJ2-3; 11 nucleotides align to TRBD2. Germline V lookup: CDR1 SGHRS, CDR2 YFSETQ. The ends lost 3 bases at V and 3 bases at J; junction bases unmatched: 9. CDR3 length equals 17 residues.

The sample holds a few counts of this clonotype. The V call is TRBV9, the J call TRBJ2-1, with 8 bases identical to TRBD2. The CDR3 totals 16 residues. With 0 bases clipped from V and 2 bases from J, the junction kept 4 bases outside the gene matches. Germline values: CDR1 SGDLS, CDR2 YYNGEE. The CDR3: CASSVDGGAAYNEQFF. The DNA for the CDR3 is TGTGCCAGCAGCGTAGACGGGGGGGCCGCCTACAATGAGCAGTTCTTC. Complete variable domain (other parts from reference TRBV9 and TRBJ2-1): DSGVTQTPKHLITATGQRVTLRCSPRSGDLSVYWYQQSLDQGLQFLIQYYNGEERAKGNILERFSAQQFPDLHSELNLSSLELGDSALYFCASSVDGGAAYNEQFFGPGTRLTVL.

Only a few counts were recorded for this clonotype. This sequence joins TRBV9 and TRBJ2-3; D is ambiguous. CDR1 and CDR2 (germline): SGDLS, YYNGEE. The CDR3 totals 15 residues. V was trimmed by 3 bases and J by 5 bases, leaving 16 bases between them. Here the CDR3 reads CASSAGLNFEDTQYF. As DNA, the CDR3 is TGTGCCAGCAGCGCAGGCCTCAACTTCGAAGATACGCAGTATTTT.

The chain couples TRBV7-9 to TRBJ2-1, with D possibly being TRBD2 (7 bases). This CDR3 has 17 residues. Between the trimmed V and J ends, which lost 1 base and 7 bases, there was a span of 20 bases. Germline values: CDR1 SEHNR, CDR2 FQNEAQ (reference sequence). CDR3 in DNA: TGTGCCAGCAGCTTAGTTGGGGGGGCCGGGACTTCGAATGAGCAGTTCTTC. This encodes CASSLVGGAGTSNEQFF. Drawing the rest from reference TRBV7-9 and TRBJ2-1, the complete variable domain is DTGVSQNPRHKITKRGQNVTFRCDPISEHNRLYWYRQTLGQGPEFLTYFQNEAQLEKSRLLSDRFSAERPKGSFSTLEIQRTEQGDSAMYLCASSLVGGAGTSNEQFFGPGTRLTVL.

V is TRBV4-2 and J is TRBJ1-5; D is unclear. CDR1 is LGHNA, CDR2 YNFKEQ, per germline. The V and J ends lost 0 bases and 0 bases respectively, with 9 bases between them. The CDR3 covers 16 residues. The CDR3 region has the DNA TGTGCCAGCAGCCAAGAGTGGGATTCTAGCAATCAGCCCCAGCATTTT. Protein sequence: CASSQEWDSSNQPQHF.

This chain joins TRBV7-6 and TRBJ2-7; D ambiguous. The CDR3 has 14 residues. Trimming removed 5 bases from V and 3 bases from J, with 14 bases in between. CDR1 and CDR2 from the germline V gene are SGHVS and FNYEAQ. In DNA, the CDR3 is TGTGCCAGCAGCCTCGGAATGCAGAGCTACGAGCAGTACTTC. It codes for CASSLGMQSYEQYF.

A remark on this clonotype: This clone may be a read error of a much larger clone one base away. The chain recombines TRBV6-5 with TRBJ2-7, with D maybe TRBD2 (5 bases). Per the germline V gene, CDR1 is MNHEY and CDR2 is SVGAGI. The CDR3 is 11 residues long. CDR3: CASKGGYEQSF. The CDR3 coding sequence is TGTGCCAGCAAAGGAGGTTACGAGCAGTCCTTC.

This clonotype was found a few times. The gene calls are TRBV12-5 and TRBJ1-1; D is uncertain. Per germline, CDR1 LGHNT and CDR2 FRNRAP. V was cut by 1 base and J by 3 bases, with 6 bases left in between. The CDR3 spans 13 residues. The CDR3 sequence is CASGLGWDTEAFF. The DNA for the CDR3 is TGTGCTAGTGGTTTGGGGTGGGACACTGAAGCTTTCTTT. The full variable domain, completed using reference TRBV12-5 and TRBJ1-1, is DARVTQTPRHKVTEMGQEVTMRCQPILGHNTVFWYRQTMMQGLELLAYFRNRAPLDDSGMPKDRFSAEMPDATLATLKIQPSEPRDSAVYFCASGLGWDTEAFFGQGTRLTVV.

In this sample, this clonotype turned up a few times. This rearrangement joins TRBV27 to TRBJ2-7, with 7 bases that match TRBD1. The V gene's germline CDR1 is MNHEY and CDR2 SMNVEV (reference sequence). This CDR3 is 14 amino acids long. Germline trimming cut 5 bases from V and 3 bases from J; bases unmatched to any gene: 7. CDR3 region: CASSLKQGNYEQYF. The CDR3 DNA reads TGTGCCAGCAGTCTCAAACAGGGGAACTACGAGCAGTACTTC.

A note on this clonotype: This may be a read error, as it is one base from a much larger clone. The J gene is TRBJ2-3, the V gene TRBV6-6, with D possibly TRBD2 on 6 matching bases. CDR1 is MNHNY, CDR2 SVGAGI, per germline (reference sequence). This CDR3 is built from 15 residues. The CDR3 reads CARSFVAGSTDTQYF. CDR3 nucleotides: TGTGCCAGGAGTTTTGTGGCGGGGAGCACAGATACGCAGTATTTT.

Concerning this clonotype itself: A read error may account for a junction end that differs from germline. The J gene is TRBJ2-1, the V gene TRBV28, with 8 bases matching TRBD1. CDR1 is MDHEN, CDR2 SYDVKM, per germline. There are 15 residues in the CDR3. The DNA for the CDR3 is TGTGTCAGCAGTTTAACAGGGGGCTCCTACAATGAGCAGTTCTTC. Encoded protein: CVSSLTGGSYNEQFF.

The gene calls are TRBV2 and TRBJ1-1; possible D gene TRBD1, 6 bases. Trimming took off 7 bases at V and 0 bases at J, with 12 bases between the two ends. This CDR3 spans 14 amino acids. CDR1 SNHLY and CDR2 FYNNEI come from the germline V gene. The CDR3 reads CASNAGAMNTEAFF. The CDR3 coding sequence is TGTGCCAGCAACGCAGGGGCTATGAACACTGAAGCTTTCTTT. The whole variable domain, remainder taken from reference TRBV2 and TRBJ1-1, is EPEVTQTPSHQVTQMGQEVILRCVPISNHLYFYWYRQILGQKVEFLVSFYNNEISEKSEIFDDQFSVERPDGSNFTLKIRSTKLEDSAMYFCASNAGAMNTEAFFGQGTRLTVV.

This clonotype has a handful of counts. The chain joins TRBV28 to TRBJ2-7; 7 nucleotides align to TRBD2. This CDR3 has 14 residues. Trimming removed 6 bases from V and 4 bases from J; junction bases left unmatched: 9. Germline V lookup: CDR1 MDHEN, CDR2 SYDVKM. CDR3 sequence (DNA): TGTGCCAGCAGGTACACTGGACTAGGGTACGAGCAGTACTTC. Its translation: CASRYTGLGYEQYF.

This chain links TRBV28 with TRBJ2-1, with D possibly matching TRBD2 (6 bases). Trimming removed 5 bases at V and 6 bases at J, with 14 bases between. The CDR3 runs to 14 residues. Germline CDR1 is MDHEN and CDR2 is SYDVKM. The CDR3: CASSPLGLINEQFF. The CDR3 DNA sequence: TGTGCCAGCAGTCCCCTGGGACTCATCAATGAGCAGTTCTTC.

This chain joins TRBV11-1 and TRBJ2-3; D is unresolved. The CDR3 runs to 15 residues. Germline assignment: CDR1 SGHAT and CDR2 FQDESV (reference sequence). Trimming removed 1 base from V and 1 base from J, with 9 bases in between. The CDR3 DNA reads as TGTGCCAGCAGCTTAGGCAGGTCTGGCACAGATACGCAGTATTTT. Translation gives CASSLGRSGTDTQYF.

This clonotype has a handful of counts. V gene TRBV20-1 combines with J gene TRBJ1-4; no definite D call. Germline V gives CDR1 DFQATT, CDR2 SNEGSKA (reference sequence). V was trimmed by 8 bases and J by 4 bases, leaving 11 bases between them. The CDR3 spans 12 residues. The chain's CDR3 is CSIPGNNEKLFF. In DNA form, the CDR3 reads TGCAGTATACCCGGGAATAATGAAAAACTGTTTTTT.